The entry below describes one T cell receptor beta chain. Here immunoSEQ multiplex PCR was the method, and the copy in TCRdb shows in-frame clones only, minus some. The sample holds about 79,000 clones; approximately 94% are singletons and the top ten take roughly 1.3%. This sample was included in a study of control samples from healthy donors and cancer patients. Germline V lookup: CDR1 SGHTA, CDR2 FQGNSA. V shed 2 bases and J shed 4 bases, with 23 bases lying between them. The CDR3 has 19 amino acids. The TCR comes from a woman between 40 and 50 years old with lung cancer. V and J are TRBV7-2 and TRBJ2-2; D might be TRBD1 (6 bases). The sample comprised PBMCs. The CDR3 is CASSLHPMGRGSRTGELFF. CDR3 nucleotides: TGTGCCAGCAGCTTACATCCTATGGGCAGGGGATCCCGCACCGGGGAGCTGTTTTTT.